The 10 T cell receptor beta chains below come from one sample, sequenced in a study of PD-L1 blockade in urothelial cancer. Time point in this sample: peripheral blood 6 weeks after treatment start. Assay: immunoSEQ multiplex PCR; the TCRdb copy retains only in-frame clones and omits some. The sample lists approximately 47,000 clones, 65% to 85% occurring once. Sequencing used PBMCs, obtained around atezolizumab (anti-PD-L1) treatment. The receptors shown here come from a man in his 70s with urothelial cancer.

The chain links TRBV19 to TRBJ1-1; 8 nucleotides match TRBD1. The germline V gene encodes CDR1 LNHDA and CDR2 SQIVND (reference sequence). The ends lost 5 bases at V and 4 bases at J; junction bases unmatched: 3. The CDR3 totals 13 residues. The CDR3 nucleotides are TGTGCCAGTAGTGCCGACAGGGGCACTGAAGCTTTCTTT. This gives the protein CASSADRGTEAFF.

V gene TRBV2 combines with J gene TRBJ2-5; maybe TRBD2 (6 bases). CDR3 length: 13 amino acids. From germline, CDR1 is SNHLY and CDR2 FYNNEI. With 6 bases removed from V and 4 bases from J, the gap between germline ends came to 12 bases. This chain's CDR3 is CASSRLEGETQYF. The CDR3 DNA reads TGTGCCAGCAGCCGACTAGAGGGAGAGACCCAGTACTTC.

This rearrangement joins TRBV7-6 to TRBJ2-5; TRBD2 is a possible D gene (6 bases). Trimming stripped 1 base from V and 2 bases from J, with 11 bases between. There are 15 residues in the CDR3. Germline V lookup: CDR1 SGHVS, CDR2 FNYEAQ. CDR3 sequence reads: CASSLDVRGQETQYF. The CDR3 DNA sequence: TGTGCCAGCAGCTTAGATGTTCGGGGGCAAGAGACCCAGTACTTC.

The chain joins TRBV4-2 to TRBJ2-7; 12 nucleotides match TRBD2. The germline V gene encodes CDR1 LGHNA and CDR2 YNFKEQ. V lost 4 bases, J lost 1 base, and 5 bases stayed unmatched. CDR3 length equals 16 residues. The CDR3 nucleotides are TGTGCCAGCAGCCCCGGAGGACTAGCGGGATCCTACGAGCAGTACTTC. Residues: CASSPGGLAGSYEQYF.

This chain uses TRBV28 with TRBJ1-5; maybe TRBD1 (6 bases). The CDR3 length is 14 residues. Germline lookup yields CDR1 MDHEN and CDR2 SYDVKM. V was clipped by 7 bases and J by 5 bases, with 15 bases between them. In DNA, the CDR3 is TGTGCCAGCATTCAGGGCGAGGGGGATCAGCCCCAGCATTTT. It is translated as CASIQGEGDQPQHF.

For the CDR3, the DNA is TGTGCCAGCACCGTAGCGGGAGCGGTCTCCTACGAGCAGTACTTC. It specifies CASTVAGAVSYEQYF. The chain joins TRBV7-9 to TRBJ2-7; the match to TRBD2 covers 9 bases. Germline CDR1 and CDR2: SEHNR and FQNEAQ (reference sequence). The CDR3 totals 15 residues. Trimming at V came to 7 bases and at J to 0 bases, leaving 7 bases not matched to a gene.

This chain links TRBV7-2 with TRBJ2-1; D is perhaps TRBD2 (6 bases). The V gene's germline CDR1 is SGHTA and CDR2 FQGNSA. This CDR3 comprises 15 residues. V was clipped by 5 bases and J by 0 bases, with 11 bases between them. Here the CDR3 DNA reads TGTGCCAGCAGCGTTAGCGGTAGCTCCTACAATGAGCAGTTCTTC. It encodes CASSVSGSSYNEQFF.

The rearrangement uses TRBV28 and TRBJ1-4, with a possible D match to TRBD1 (6 bases). The CDR3 totals 11 residues. The V end lost 7 bases, the J end lost 10 bases, and 10 bases lay between the germline ends. Germline loops: CDR1 MDHEN, CDR2 SYDVKM. CDR3: CASTKQGKLFF. CDR3 in DNA: TGTGCCAGCACTAAACAGGGAAAACTGTTTTTT.

The chain recombines TRBV19 with TRBJ1-1; D possibly corresponds to TRBD1 (6 bases). CDR1 and CDR2 from the germline V gene are LNHDA and SQIVND (reference sequence). This CDR3 region has 15 residues. Trimming took off 0 bases at V and 1 base at J, with 9 bases between the two ends. Here the CDR3 DNA reads TGTGCCAGTAGTATAGATGGACAGTCGAACACTGAAGCTTTCTTT. Its translation: CASSIDGQSNTEAFF.

V is TRBV5-4 and J is TRBJ2-1, with D possibly TRBD1 on 6 matching bases. The V gene lost 4 bases and the J gene lost 5 bases, with 19 bases spanning the gap. The CDR3 contains 16 residues. CDR1 and CDR2 from the germline V gene are SGHNT and YYREEE (reference sequence). The CDR3 protein is CASSKPVGGVHNEQFF. CDR3 DNA: TGTGCCAGCAGCAAACCTGTAGGGGGAGTCCACAATGAGCAGTTCTTC.